This T cell receptor beta chain was recovered during a study of blood T cell repertoires in COVID-19. Study at large: The origin of the acute and convalescent COVID-19 samples was the United States, Italy and Spain. In each case, the material was cDNA or gDNA derived from T cells, B-cell-depleted T cells, or PBMCs.

Trimming took 6 bases from V and 0 from J; bases not matched to a gene: 7. Germline V gene lookup returns CDR1 MDHEN and CDR2 SYDVKM. The CDR3 sequence is 15 residues long. Original methodology: From reference gene primer amplification, estimates of nucleated cell counts were derived. Profiling relied on immunoSEQ multiplex PCR, and the TCRdb table lists in-frame clones only, not all of them. V, J and clone size are taken as reported in that table, and D and trimming were inferred from the DNA itself. The sample holds over 250,000 clones, roughly 85% seen once. The chain links TRBV28 to TRBJ2-5; 7 positions agree with TRBD2. The sequencing sample was made of peripheral blood. This clonotype originated in a human donor in a cohort sampled during active COVID-19. The CDR3 coding sequence is TGTGCCAGCAGGGGACTAAGCGGGAACCAAGAGACCCAGTACTTC. It yields the protein CASRGLSGNQETQYF. The entire variable domain, with the rest obtained from reference TRBV28 and TRBJ2-5, is as follows: DVKVTQSSRYLVKRTGEKVFLECVQDMDHENMFWYRQDPGLGLRLIYFSYDVKMKEKGDIPEGYSVSREKKERFSLILESASTNQTSMYLCASRGLSGNQETQYFGPGTRLLVL.